The 8 T cell receptor beta chains reported below all come from one sample, sequenced in a study of cytomegalovirus exposure and HLA in healthy donors. This PCR relied on a set of 60 Vbeta primers and 13 Jbeta primers. Here immunoSEQ multiplex PCR was the method, and the copy in TCRdb shows in-frame clones only, minus some. The sample carries approximately 160,000 clones, 80% recorded once. Sequenced input: PBMCs. The receptor source for this set is a man between 18 and 35 years old in good health and CMV-seropositive.

The chain is built from TRBV10-1 and TRBJ2-5, with 7 nucleotides matching TRBD1. The end of the DNA is better explained by TRBJ2-7, so the J call may be wrong. This CDR3 is 14 amino acids long. The germline gives CDR1 WNHNN, CDR2 SYGVQD (reference sequence). The CDR3 is CASSVNRGSYEQYF. In DNA form, the CDR3 reads TGCGCCAGCAGCGTCAACAGGGGCTCCTACGAGCAGTACTTC.

This chain links TRBV5-6 with TRBJ2-7; 11 nucleotides agree with TRBD1. The J segment lost 6 bases and the V segment lost 4 bases, leaving 3 bases of the junction unmatched. From germline, CDR1 is SGHDT and CDR2 YYEEEE. This CDR3 comprises 13 residues. CDR3 residues: CASSGTGGGEQYF. The CDR3 DNA follows: TGTGCCAGCAGCGGGACAGGGGGAGGCGAGCAGTACTTC.

This chain joins TRBV5-6 and TRBJ2-1; 8 positions agree with TRBD2. Germline V gives CDR1 SGHDT, CDR2 YYEEEE. The CDR3 is 15 amino acids. V shed 4 bases, J shed 0 bases, and the junction held 3 bases outside the gene matches. The CDR3 region is CASSEGTSSYNEQFF. DNA of the CDR3: TGTGCCAGCAGCGAAGGGACTAGCTCCTACAATGAGCAGTTCTTC.

As to this clone: An end of the junction does not agree with germline; a read error may underlie this. This chain joins TRBV13 and TRBJ2-2; D may be TRBD2 (6 bases). This CDR3 region has 15 residues. Germline CDR1 is PRHDT and CDR2 is FYEKMQ (reference sequence). The chain's CDR3 is CASSARLVNAGELFF. Here the CDR3 DNA reads TGTGCCAGCAGCGCCCGACTAGTGAACGCCGGGGAGCTGTTTTTT.

This clone came up a few times. V and J are TRBV29-1 and TRBJ2-3, with TRBD1 as a possible D gene (5 bases). The V and J ends lost 6 bases and 1 base respectively, with 11 bases between them. This CDR3 has 13 amino acids. Germline CDR1 SQVTM, CDR2 ANQGSEA. CDR3 sequence reads: CSVLPQGTDTQYF. The CDR3 bases are TGCAGCGTCCTGCCACAGGGCACAGATACGCAGTATTTT.

The V call is TRBV6-5, the J call TRBJ1-5, with D possibly being TRBD1 (6 bases). This CDR3 region has 14 residues. V gave up 6 bases and J gave up 5 bases, with 14 bases separating them. CDR1 and CDR2 from the germline V gene are MNHEY and SVGAGI. Here the CDR3 reads CASSPMGGHQPQHF. The DNA for the CDR3 is TGTGCCAGCAGCCCGATGGGGGGGCATCAGCCCCAGCATTTT.

This clone is a singleton in its sample. This rearrangement joins TRBV10-2 to TRBJ1-1; unclear D gene. V gave up 3 bases and J gave up 7 bases, with 6 bases separating them. This CDR3 has 11 amino acids. Germline V gene sequence: CDR1 WSHSY, CDR2 SAAADI. The CDR3 is CASSDGYEAFF. Written as DNA, the CDR3 is TGCGCCAGCAGTGACGGGTATGAAGCTTTCTTT.

This chain links TRBV2 with TRBJ1-4; perhaps TRBD1 as D (6 bases). This CDR3 has 14 amino acids. Germline assignment: CDR1 SNHLY and CDR2 FYNNEI. V dropped 6 bases and J dropped 8 bases, with 16 bases sitting between them. DNA for the CDR3: TGTGCCAGCAGGCCAGGACAGCACCCGGAAAAACTGTTTTTT. It yields the protein CASRPGQHPEKLFF.